This T cell receptor (beta chain) was recorded in a study of CD8 T cells in Susac syndrome. The RNA, about 0.45 to 1 ug, was put through reverse transcription using random hexamers. It was immunoSEQ multiplex PCR that amplified TCR beta CDR3 across 54 Vbeta and 13 Jbeta. MiXCR, run by TCRdb on the immunoSEQ multiplex PCR reads, gives a single entry per CDR3 protein. The sample includes 210,000 or so distinct CDR3 sequences, 94% of them seen just once. Input material: CD4+ T cells from PBMCs. The TCR originated in a human donor with Susac syndrome.

The chain's CDR3 is CASRDPGGNSNQPQHF. The CDR3 coding sequence is TGTGCCAGCAGAGACCCAGGGGGTAATAGCAATCAGCCCCAGCATTTT. The V gene is TRBV6-1, the J gene TRBJ1-5, with 7 nucleotides matching TRBD1. Trimming removed 6 bases from V and 0 bases from J; junction bases left unmatched: 8. Germline V lookup: CDR1 MNHNS, CDR2 SASEGT. The length of the CDR3 is 16 residues.